This record covers a single TCR beta chain. This clone was seen just once. What this receptor recognizes is not known. Per-nucleotide qualities are absent, and no much larger clonotype sits a single base away. The entry originates in a study of T cell responses to AZD1222 COVID-19 vaccine (dated by TCRdb to the early 2020s). In the study overall: AZD1222 recipients with second doses at about 4 weeks or about 12 weeks were pooled, because spike-specific TCR depth and breadth did not differ between schedules. TCR sequencing covered 233 trial participants: nearly 210 given two doses of AZD1222 and 26 given two doses of MenACWY control vaccine. Trial participants were enrolled by age into 18-55, 56-69 and 70-plus year subgroups, with around 140, 26 and 57 TCR-sequenced participants respectively.

The sample's time point label is to be understood as: baseline before first vaccination. Vaccinee samples were obtained from the UK trials COV001 and COV002, which included a single-blind randomized controlled phase 2/3 trial of AZD1222 (ChAdOx1 nCoV-19) in healthy adults. For TCRbeta chain sequencing, PBMC samples from trial participants were taken at day 0 and at day 28 after the second dose. Broad study findings and their caveats: The 56-69-year group was small, and its depth increase did not reach significance, likely because of low power. Participants were mostly white British and included more females than males, and it was suggested by the authors that clonal diversity may have been underestimated. Because no day 14 peak-response samples were available, repertoires were characterized only after the peak T cell response. Spike-specific TCR breadth and depth rose significantly after two AZD1222 doses compared with day 0 and with MenACWY recipients. Vaccine-associated CD4 TCRs spanned the whole spike protein, with dominant responses in regions 160-218 and 743-854. Conclusions about previously exposed vaccinees are limited, since just a handful of AZD1222 recipients were seropositive for SARS-CoV-2 at baseline. Nearly half of unique spike-specific TCRs reportedly recognized epitopes outside regions mutated in the B.1.351 and B.1.1.7 variants.

The CDR3 holds 19 amino acids from the cysteine to the phenylalanine. The kept DNA is CDR3 alone, 57 bases in frame from the first base. Per the germline V gene, LGHNA is the CDR1 and YSLEER is the CDR2. The germline ends are 22 bases apart after V is trimmed by 4 bases and J by 0 bases. The CDR3 regions of human TCRbeta chains were analyzed by immunosequencing. As for the original processing: TCRs in the repertoires were compared against a reference library of SARS-CoV-2-specific TCRs that had been generated with the MIRA antigen-specificity platform. Breadth was defined as the fraction of unique TCRs that were SARS-CoV-2-associated. Depth was defined as the fraction of total T cells that were SARS-CoV-2-associated. Each spike-specific TCR was assigned to its reactive spike region and to a CD4 or CD8 class using the MIRA data. Log10-transformed breadth and depth values were compared by one-way ANOVA with Sidak's multiple comparisons tests. TCRdb re-hosts the immuneACCESS table, in-frame sequences only. Its copies lack some clones; in the studies checked, an unresolved V gene accounts for under half of them, and the cause for the rest is not known. V and J calls and clone size come straight from that table; D and trimming were deduced from the DNA. In all, the sample holds 130,000 or so clones, and almost 95% of those were seen once. The ten largest clones capture around 1.7% of the sample.

The sequence was collected from an adult in good health. The material sequenced was peripheral blood, taken on day 0 of AZD1222 vaccination. The chain couples TRBV4-3 to TRBJ2-4; the D region possibly corresponds to TRBD1 (6 bases align). The DNA is as follows: TGCGCCAGCAGCCGAGGGTTGGCTAGGACAGCTCTAGCCAAAAACATTCAGTACTTC. Translated, it reads CASSRGLARTALAKNIQYF.